This TCR beta chain is from a study of tumor-infiltrating lymphocytes in primary liver carcinoma. Details on this clonotype: The junction shows a germline mismatch at one end, possibly a read error.

TCR beta cDNA was made from 450 to 500 ng total RNA with a constant-region primer. Three-round nested multiplex PCR performed with slightly modified ARM-PCR produced the TCR beta libraries. In the first two PCR rounds, TRBV1-TRBV30 forward primers were paired with a C-beta reverse primer, and each round lasted roughly 9 cycles. TCRdb reprocessed the multiplex PCR reads with MiXCR, giving one entry per CDR3 protein. The data contain tens of thousands of distinct CDR3 sequences, 77% of them singletons. The source material, about 18-33 mg of unsorted bulk tissue, was used to co-extract RNA and DNA. Germline assignment: CDR1 SGHAT and CDR2 FQNNGV. CDR3 length: 16 residues.

The J gene is TRBJ2-2, the V gene TRBV11-2; D not certain. The source is a woman aged 30 to 39 with primary liver carcinoma and hepatitis B virus infection. Sample: liver tumor tissue from sampling region 5. Subset defined: tumor region T5, tumor centre. The DNA for the CDR3 is TGTGACAGCAGCCCCGACCCCCAATTGAATACCGGGGAGCTGTTTTTT. This gives the protein CDSSPDPQLNTGELFF.